One and the same sample provided the 31 T cell receptor beta chains below, sequenced in a study of control samples from healthy donors and cancer patients. The data were produced by immunoSEQ multiplex PCR, yet TCRdb's version contains in-frame clones alone and is incomplete. The sample gives more than 100,000 clones, more than 70% of which show up once; 3.4% is in the top ten. Sequenced sample: blood. Receptors were obtained from a middle-aged man in good health.

The chain combines TRBV9 with TRBJ1-2; 9 bases are shared with TRBD1. Germline values: CDR1 SGDLS, CDR2 YYNGEE. V lost 3 bases, J lost 7 bases, and 4 bases stayed unmatched. CDR3 length: 13 amino acids. The CDR3 protein is CASSATGGSGYTF. DNA for the CDR3: TGTGCCAGCAGCGCGACAGGGGGGTCTGGCTACACCTTC.

This clone showed up just a few times. CDR3 protein: CASSSPTRTGGYNEQFF. The CDR3 DNA reads TGTGCCAGCAGCTCCCCCACGAGGACAGGGGGGTACAATGAGCAGTTCTTC. The chain joins TRBV7-9 to TRBJ2-1; 10 nucleotides agree with TRBD1. The CDR3 is 17 residues long. Germline V gene data show CDR1 as SEHNR and CDR2 as FQNEAQ (reference sequence). V dropped 4 bases and J dropped 4; count of bases not matched to a gene: 10.

This clone is classed as medium-sized. The chain couples TRBV6-5 to TRBJ1-2, with 9 nucleotides matching TRBD1. This CDR3 comprises 15 residues. The V segment lost 6 bases and the J segment 8 bases; nucleotides outside the gene matches: 13. Germline V gene sequence: CDR1 MNHEY, CDR2 SVGAGI. In nucleotides, the CDR3 is TGTGCCAGCAGCCCAGGGACAGGGTCAGTGTGGGGCTACACCTTC. Protein sequence: CASSPGTGSVWGYTF.

V and J are TRBV24-1 and TRBJ2-1; either TRBD1 or TRBD2 may supply D (6 bases each). The CDR3 length is 16 residues. Germline CDR1 reads KGHDR; CDR2 reads SFDVKD. Trimming pared 3 bases from V and 7 bases from J, leaving 18 bases between. In DNA, the CDR3 is TGTGCCACCAGTGATCCCCGAGGGGGGTTTGGGAATGAGCAGTTCTTC. It translates to CATSDPRGGFGNEQFF.

This chain connects TRBV25-1 to TRBJ2-1; tentative D call: TRBD2 (5 bases). The germline CDR1 and CDR2 sequences are MGHDK and SYGVNS. V shed 3 bases and J shed 8 bases, with 17 bases lying between them. CDR3 length: 15 amino acids. CDR3 sequence (DNA): TGTGCCAGCAGTGACCTAGACTACCGAGCTGATGAGCAGTTCTTC. Translated, it gives CASSDLDYRADEQFF.

The gene calls are TRBV3-1 (or the pseudogene TRBV3-2) and TRBJ2-2, with D perhaps assigned TRBD1 or TRBD2 (6 bases each). The CDR3 covers 14 residues. The germline V gene has CDR1 LGHDT and CDR2 YNNKEL (reference sequence). V was trimmed by 3 bases and J by 5 bases, leaving 10 bases between them. This CDR3 reads CASSQEGGTGELFF. CDR3 nucleotide sequence: TGTGCCAGCAGCCAGGAGGGGGGAACCGGGGAGCTGTTTTTT.

This sequence joins TRBV18 and TRBJ1-4; D ambiguous. With 0 bases removed from V and 0 bases from J, the gap between germline ends came to 8 bases. The CDR3 is 16 amino acids. Per germline, CDR1 KGHSH and CDR2 LQKENI. Here the CDR3 DNA reads TGTGCCAGCTCACCACCGTCAGTTACAACTAATGAAAAACTGTTTTTT. Protein: CASSPPSVTTNEKLFF.

This chain connects TRBV28 to TRBJ2-7, with TRBD1 as a possible D gene (6 bases). With 6 bases removed from V and 2 bases from J, the gap between germline ends came to 14 bases. The CDR3 contains 14 residues. Germline CDR1 is MDHEN and CDR2 is SYDVKM. CDR3 sequence: CASRTFGTPYEQYF. The CDR3 region has the DNA TGTGCCAGCAGGACCTTCGGGACACCCTACGAGCAGTACTTC.

This chain uses TRBV24-1 with TRBJ2-7, with TRBD1 matching over 9 bases. The V and J ends lost 4 bases and 6 bases, in that order; junction bases with no gene match: 12. The CDR3 has 16 residues. The germline gives CDR1 KGHDR, CDR2 SFDVKD. The CDR3 coding sequence is TGTGCCACCAGTGACCGGACCGGGACAGGGTCCAGCGAGCAGTACTTC. This gives the protein CATSDRTGTGSSEQYF.

This clone was detected only once. This chain uses TRBV19 with TRBJ1-2, with 7 bases aligning to TRBD1. The CDR3 has 14 amino acids. Looked up from germline, CDR1 is LNHDA and CDR2 is SQIVND (reference sequence). Germline trimming cut 3 bases from V and 2 bases from J; bases unmatched to any gene: 3. Here the CDR3 DNA reads TGTGCCAGTAGTATTTGGGACAGCAACTATGGCTACACCTTC. It is translated as CASSIWDSNYGYTF.

This clone was observed a single time. The rearrangement joins TRBV24-1 to TRBJ1-1; perhaps TRBD1 as D (6 bases). Germline CDR1 reads KGHDR; CDR2 reads SFDVKD. V gave up 9 bases and J gave up 0 bases, with 10 bases separating them. The CDR3 has 13 amino acids. The CDR3 nucleotides read TGTGCCACCCAGGGGACCATGAACACTGAAGCTTTCTTT. Amino acid sequence: CATQGTMNTEAFF.

The V gene is TRBV6-1, the J gene TRBJ1-6, with a possible D match to TRBD1 (5 bases). CDR1 and CDR2 (germline): MNHNS, SASEGT. The V gene lost 0 bases and the J gene lost 7 bases, with 10 bases spanning the gap. CDR3 length equals 15 residues. CDR3 residues: CASSEAGRGNSPLHF. Here the CDR3 DNA reads TGTGCCAGCAGTGAAGCGGGGCGCGGGAATTCACCCCTCCACTTT.

V is TRBV7-8 and J is TRBJ2-1, with 10 bases fitting TRBD1. This CDR3 is 14 amino acids long. Germline CDR1 SGHVS, CDR2 FQNEAQ. The J segment lost 7 bases and the V segment lost 5 bases, leaving 5 bases of the junction unmatched. The CDR3 here is CASSTGTGVNEQFF. The CDR3 coding sequence is TGTGCCAGCAGCACCGGGACAGGGGTAAATGAGCAGTTCTTC.

The gene calls are TRBV3-1 (or the pseudogene TRBV3-2) and TRBJ1-2, with TRBD1 matching 9 bases. The J segment lost 2 bases and the V segment lost 5 bases, leaving 6 bases of the junction unmatched. In germline, CDR1 is LGHDT, CDR2 YNNKEL (reference sequence). The length of the CDR3 is 15 residues. In nucleotides, the CDR3 is TGTGCCAGCAGCGACGTCGGACAGGGGAACTATGGCTACACCTTC. Its translation is CASSDVGQGNYGYTF.

This chain connects TRBV12-3 or TRBV12-4 to TRBJ1-1; a possible D gene is TRBD1 (6 bases). Trimming cost V 1 base and J 10 bases, with 13 bases left between them. The CDR3 has 13 residues. CDR3 coding DNA: TGTGCCAGCAGTTTAGACGACAGGCTCGGAGCTTTCTTT. This gives the protein CASSLDDRLGAFF.

This clone occurred once. The chain is built from TRBV7-8 and TRBJ2-1, with 7 nucleotides matching TRBD1. J was trimmed by 0 bases and V by 4 bases; bases with no gene match: 6. CDR3 length equals 16 residues. The V gene's germline CDR1 is SGHVS and CDR2 FQNEAQ. This chain's CDR3 is CASSSEQGSSYNEQFF. The CDR3 nucleotides are TGTGCCAGCAGCTCCGAACAGGGGAGCTCCTACAATGAGCAGTTCTTC.

The chain couples TRBV6-6 to TRBJ2-7; D possibly corresponds to TRBD2 (7 bases). Germline-derived CDR1 and CDR2 are MNHNY and SVGAGI (reference sequence). V was pared by 7 bases and J by 7 bases, with 23 bases between. This CDR3 spans 15 amino acids. CDR3 DNA sequence: TGTGCCAGCAACTGGGGGGAGGGGGGGCCACGAGAGCAGTACTTC. It yields the protein CASNWGEGGPREQYF.

The V and J genes are TRBV6-2 or TRBV6-3 and TRBJ1-6; no reliable D call. Germline lookup yields CDR1 MNHEY and CDR2 SVGEGT. This CDR3 region has 18 residues. Trimming cost V 0 bases and J 0 bases, with 12 bases left between them. The CDR3 DNA reads as TGTGCCAGCAGTTACTCCGCAGCTTATGGCTCCTATAATTCACCCCTCCACTTT. It translates to CASSYSAAYGSYNSPLHF.

The V gene is TRBV30, the J gene TRBJ2-2; no definite D call. CDR3 length: 13 residues. CDR1 and CDR2 from the germline V gene are GTSNPN and SVGIG (reference sequence). V was clipped by 4 bases and J by 2 bases, with 8 bases between them. The CDR3 DNA sequence: TGTGCCTGGACCCCCCTAAACACCGGGGAGCTGTTTTTT. Translated: CAWTPLNTGELFF. Together with reference TRBV30 and TRBJ2-2, the CDR3 gives the full variable domain: SQTIHQWPATLVQPVGSPLSLECTVEGTSNPNLYWYRQAAGRGLQLLFYSVGIGQISSEVPQNLSASRPQDRQFILSSKKLLLSDSGFYLCAWTPLNTGELFFGEGSRLTVL.

This sequence joins TRBV4-1 and TRBJ2-1; 15 positions agree with TRBD2. CDR3 length: 20 residues. J lost 1 base, V lost 0 bases, and 7 bases had no gene match. CDR1 is MGHRA, CDR2 YSYEKL, per germline. CDR3 residues: CASSQEGLAGGTFSYNEQFF. CDR3 DNA sequence: TGCGCCAGCAGCCAAGAAGGACTAGCGGGGGGGACATTTTCCTACAATGAGCAGTTCTTC.

V usage is TRBV7-9 and J usage is TRBJ2-7; D might be TRBD1 or TRBD2, each matching 5 bases. The germline V gene encodes CDR1 SEHNR and CDR2 FQNEAQ (reference sequence). The CDR3 contains 14 residues. Trimming took off 5 bases at V and 2 bases at J, with 13 bases between the two ends. The CDR3: CASSPRGSPYEQYF. CDR3 sequence (DNA): TGTGCCAGCAGCCCGAGGGGTTCCCCCTACGAGCAGTACTTC.

The rearrangement links TRBV25-1 to TRBJ2-3, with a possible D match to TRBD2 (5 bases). The germline gives CDR1 MGHDK, CDR2 SYGVNS. The CDR3 extends over 14 amino acids. With 4 bases removed from V and 3 bases from J, the gap between germline ends came to 11 bases. As DNA, the CDR3 is TGTGCCAGCAGTGGCTTCCGGGGTACAGATACGCAGTATTTT. Translation gives CASSGFRGTDTQYF.

The V and J genes are TRBV5-6 and TRBJ1-1; D is undetermined. Germline CDR1 reads SGHDT; CDR2 reads YYEEEE. CDR3 length equals 14 residues. The V and J ends lost 2 bases and 0 bases respectively, with 8 bases between them. The CDR3 is CASSLSNLNTEAFF. Written as DNA, the CDR3 is TGTGCCAGCAGCTTATCGAATCTGAACACTGAAGCTTTCTTT.

The chain joins TRBV30 to TRBJ1-1, with 11 bases identical to TRBD1. In germline, CDR1 is GTSNPN, CDR2 SVGIG (reference sequence). The trim removed 6 bases at V and 6 bases at J, leaving 6 bases unmatched. There are 13 residues in the CDR3. The CDR3 region is CACGQGAFSEAFF. The CDR3 DNA reads TGTGCCTGTGGACAGGGGGCGTTTTCTGAAGCTTTCTTT.

The chain's CDR3 is CATADGHYEQYF. Written as DNA, the CDR3 is TGTGCCACCGCAGACGGACACTACGAGCAGTACTTC. The rearrangement uses TRBV24-1 and TRBJ2-7; D might be TRBD1 (5 bases). This CDR3 has 12 residues. V lost 9 bases, J lost 3 bases, and 11 bases lay in between. Per the germline V gene, CDR1 is KGHDR and CDR2 is SFDVKD.

The V call is TRBV25-1, the J call TRBJ2-7; maybe TRBD2 (7 bases). Looked up from germline, CDR1 is MGHDK and CDR2 is SYGVNS. Trimming stripped 4 bases from V and 2 bases from J, with 15 bases between. The CDR3 has 15 residues. The CDR3 DNA follows: TGTGCCAGCAGTGCAAGCCAGGGGACTACCTACGAGCAGTACTTC. Its translation: CASSASQGTTYEQYF.

CDR3 region: CASGPEGRGEAFF. The CDR3 DNA is TGCGCCAGCGGTCCAGAGGGCAGGGGTGAAGCTTTCTTT. The chain is built from TRBV10-2 and TRBJ1-1, with D perhaps matching TRBD1 (6 bases). V dropped 8 bases and J dropped 7 bases, with 17 bases sitting between them. The CDR3 spans 13 residues. Germline CDR1 reads WSHSY; CDR2 reads SAAADI.

V is TRBV14 and J is TRBJ1-2; 8 nucleotides align to TRBD1. The CDR3 runs 17 residues. The germline CDR1 and CDR2 sequences are SGHDN and FVKESK. The junction had 10 bases not matched to a gene; V was cut back by 0 bases and J by 4 bases. This chain's CDR3 is CASSQDGTGSLIYGYTF. The CDR3 bases are TGTGCCAGCAGCCAAGACGGGACAGGTTCCTTGATCTATGGCTACACCTTC.

V gene TRBV7-8 combines with J gene TRBJ2-2, with 9 positions matching TRBD1. There are 15 residues in the CDR3. Germline V gives CDR1 SGHVS, CDR2 FQNEAQ. Trimming removed 4 bases from V and 5 bases from J; junction bases left unmatched: 5. CDR3 sequence (DNA): TGTGCCAGCAGCTACAGGGGGCGCTTAACCGGGGAGCTGTTTTTT. The encoded protein is CASSYRGRLTGELFF.

The chain is built from TRBV2 and TRBJ1-1; TRBD1 is a possible D gene (5 bases). Trimming shortened V by 6 bases and J by 1 base, and 9 bases separated the two germline ends. CDR3 length: 13 residues. The germline V gene has CDR1 SNHLY and CDR2 FYNNEI. The CDR3 DNA follows: TGTGCCAGCAGCCGTGACAGGAACACTGAAGCTTTCTTT. It codes for CASSRDRNTEAFF.

The rearrangement joins TRBV5-1 to TRBJ2-1, with a tentative D call TRBD1 (6 bases). This CDR3 comprises 15 residues. Germline V gene sequence: CDR1 SGHRS, CDR2 YFSETQ. V shed 3 bases and J shed 1 base, with 11 bases lying between them. The DNA for the CDR3 is TGCGCCAGCAGCTCGACAGGAGAATCCTACAATGAGCAGTTCTTC. Translated, it gives CASSSTGESYNEQFF.